This T cell receptor (beta chain) was found in a study of blood T cell repertoires in COVID-19. V lost 5 bases to trimming and J lost 10 bases, with 12 bases between them. Germline CDR1 MNHEY, CDR2 SVGEGT. This CDR3 is built from 13 residues. TCRdb's table, derived via immunoSEQ multiplex PCR, lists solely in-frame clones and lacks some. The sample shows approximately 110,000 clones, around three quarters of them seen only once. This clonotype was obtained from a human donor in a cohort sampled during active or convalescent COVID-19. V is TRBV6-2 or TRBV6-3 and J is TRBJ1-6; D uncertain. The sample taken for sequencing was peripheral blood. The CDR3 sequence: CASSLGESSPLHF. For the CDR3, the DNA is TGTGCCAGCAGTCTCGGGGAATCGTCACCCCTCCACTTT.